This T cell receptor beta chain was sequenced in a study of blood T cell repertoires in COVID-19. This CDR3 contains 15 residues. Germline V lookup: CDR1 LNHNV, CDR2 YYDKDF (reference sequence). Trimming removed 5 bases from V and 2 bases from J, with 12 bases in between. As originally analysed: Nucleated cell counts were estimated from reference gene primer amplification. The protocol was immunoSEQ multiplex PCR, while the TCRdb copy is restricted to in-frame clones and leaves out a portion. Clonal size and the V and J genes are those of that table, whereas D and trimming came from the DNA. The sample shows about 260,000 clones, 85% of them seen only once.

Sequencing input: peripheral blood. This chain uses TRBV15 with TRBJ2-2; tentative D call: TRBD1 (6 bases). The receptor's source is a human donor in a cohort sampled during active COVID-19. The CDR3 DNA reads as TGTGCCACCAGCCCAACAGGGATCAACACCGGGGAGCTGTTTTTT. Translating it yields CATSPTGINTGELFF.